Below are 8 T cell receptor beta chains sequenced from a single sample in a study of blood T cell repertoires in COVID-19. TCRdb's table, derived via immunoSEQ multiplex PCR, lists solely in-frame clones and lacks some. This sample has roughly 140,000 clones, with 80% found just once. Sequencing was carried out using peripheral blood. The receptors originated from a man between 65 and 85 years old who had recovered from COVID-19.

J is TRBJ2-7 and V is TRBV19; 9 nucleotides match TRBD1. This CDR3 has 14 amino acids. J lost 3 bases, V lost 6 bases, and 6 bases had no gene match. Germline assignment: CDR1 LNHDA and CDR2 SQIVND (reference sequence). The CDR3 DNA sequence: TGTGCCAGTAGAAGGACAGGGGAAGGCTACGAGCAGTACTTC. It codes for CASRRTGEGYEQYF.

The chain carries TRBV19 and TRBJ2-2, with a possible D match to TRBD1 (6 bases). The CDR3 consists of 17 residues. The V gene's germline CDR1 is LNHDA and CDR2 SQIVND (reference sequence). V lost 6 bases and J lost 0, with 17 bases in between. The CDR3 DNA sequence: TGTGCCAGTAGGTTACCTCCAGGGGCTCCGAACACCGGGGAGCTGTTTTTT. Protein sequence: CASRLPPGAPNTGELFF.

This rearrangement joins TRBV5-1 to TRBJ2-5; 10 bases are shared with TRBD1. There are 16 residues in the CDR3. Trimming cost V 3 bases and J 7 bases; bases outside gene matches: 12. The germline V gene encodes CDR1 SGHRS and CDR2 YFSETQ. The CDR3 nucleotides read TGCGCCAGCAGCTGGGAGGACAGGGGGTTTCTCGGGACCCAGTACTTC. Its translation: CASSWEDRGFLGTQYF.

The chain is built from TRBV3-1 (or the pseudogene TRBV3-2) and TRBJ2-7; 9 bases map to TRBD1. Germline V gene lookup returns CDR1 LGHDT and CDR2 YNNKEL (reference sequence). V lost 2 bases and J lost 6; bases outside the gene matches: 5. The CDR3 has 14 residues. In DNA form, the CDR3 reads TGTGCCAGCAGCCAATGGGACAGGGCCGGCGAGCAGTACTTC. Its translation: CASSQWDRAGEQYF.

The chain employs TRBV2 and TRBJ2-4; tentatively, D is TRBD1 (5 bases). Germline assignment: CDR1 SNHLY and CDR2 FYNNEI. This CDR3 has 14 amino acids. Trimming took 6 bases from V and 7 from J, leaving 16 bases between them. The CDR3, as DNA: TGTGCCAGCAGCGTCGACAGTGACTGGAACATTCAGTACTTC. It yields the protein CASSVDSDWNIQYF.

The count of this clone is one. The rearrangement joins TRBV5-6 to TRBJ2-3, with 8 nucleotides matching TRBD2. Trimming took 5 bases from V and 6 from J; bases not matched to a gene: 14. This CDR3 is 16 amino acids long. CDR1 and CDR2 (germline): SGHDT, YYEEEE. This chain's CDR3 is CASRDRLAKPRDTQYF. The CDR3 DNA sequence: TGTGCCAGCAGAGATCGACTAGCGAAGCCCCGCGATACGCAGTATTTT.

In this sample, this clone turned up a few times. The genes are TRBV6-2 or TRBV6-3 and TRBJ2-1; D is unresolved. Germline CDR1 and CDR2: MNHEY and SVGEGT. The CDR3 covers 13 residues. V gave up 6 bases and J gave up 7 bases, with 13 bases separating them. The CDR3 DNA follows: TGTGCCAGCAGCTTCGACTCTTGGAATGAGCAGTTCTTC. Amino acid sequence: CASSFDSWNEQFF.

J is TRBJ2-7 and V is TRBV19; TRBD2 matches 8 bases. V lost 1 base and J lost 0; bases outside the gene matches: 5. The CDR3 is made up of 16 amino acids. Germline CDR1 is LNHDA and CDR2 is SQIVND (reference sequence). DNA for the CDR3: TGTGCCAGTAGTATAGCCGGGGGGGTAGCCTCCTACGAGCAGTACTTC. Translation gives CASSIAGGVASYEQYF. Full variable domain (outside the CDR3, taken from reference TRBV19 and TRBJ2-7): DGGITQSPKYLFRKEGQNVTLSCEQNLNHDAMYWYRQDPGQGLRLIYYSQIVNDFQKGDIAEGYSVSREKKESFPLTVTSAQKNPTAFYLCASSIAGGVASYEQYFGPGTRLTVT.